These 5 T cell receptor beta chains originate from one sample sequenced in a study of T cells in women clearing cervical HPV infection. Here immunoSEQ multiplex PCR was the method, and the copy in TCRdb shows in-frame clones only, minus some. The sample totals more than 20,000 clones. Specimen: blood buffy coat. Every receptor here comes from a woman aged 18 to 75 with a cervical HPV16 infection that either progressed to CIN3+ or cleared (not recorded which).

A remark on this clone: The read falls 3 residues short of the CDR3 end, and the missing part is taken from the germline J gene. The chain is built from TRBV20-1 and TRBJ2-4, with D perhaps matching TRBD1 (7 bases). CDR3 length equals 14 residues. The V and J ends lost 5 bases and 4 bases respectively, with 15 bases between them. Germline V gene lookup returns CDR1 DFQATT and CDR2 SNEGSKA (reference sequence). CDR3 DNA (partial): TGCAGTGCTGCGGGACAGACGTCAAAAAACATT. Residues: CSAAGQTSKNI. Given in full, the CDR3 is CSAAGQTSKNIQYF.

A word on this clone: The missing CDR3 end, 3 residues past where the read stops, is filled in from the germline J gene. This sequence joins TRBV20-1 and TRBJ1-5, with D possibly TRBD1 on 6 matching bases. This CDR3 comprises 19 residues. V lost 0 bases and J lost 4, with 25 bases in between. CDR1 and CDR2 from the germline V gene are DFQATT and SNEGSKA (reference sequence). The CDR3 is CSARDGEIRGRTLNQPQHF. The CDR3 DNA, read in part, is TGCAGTGCTAGAGATGGGGAGATCAGGGGACGGACCTTAAATCAGCCC.

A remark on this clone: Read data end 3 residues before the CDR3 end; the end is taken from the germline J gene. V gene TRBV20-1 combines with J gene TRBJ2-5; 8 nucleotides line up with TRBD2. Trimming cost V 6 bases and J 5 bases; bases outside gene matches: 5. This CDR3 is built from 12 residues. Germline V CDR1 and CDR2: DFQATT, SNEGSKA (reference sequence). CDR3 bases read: TGCAGTGCCCAGGGACTAGTTGAGACC. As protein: CSAQGLVET. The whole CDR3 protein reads CSAQGLVETQYF.

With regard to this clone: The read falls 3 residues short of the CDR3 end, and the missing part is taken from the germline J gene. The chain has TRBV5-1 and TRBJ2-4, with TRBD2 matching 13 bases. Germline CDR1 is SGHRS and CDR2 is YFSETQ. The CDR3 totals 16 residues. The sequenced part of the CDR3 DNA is TGCGCCAGCAGCTTAACTAGCGGGAGGGAGCGGGAGACT. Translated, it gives CASSLTSGRERET. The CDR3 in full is CASSLTSGRERETQYF. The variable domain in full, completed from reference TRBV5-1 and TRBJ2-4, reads KAGVTQTPRYLIKTRGQQVTLSCSPISGHRSVSWYQQTPGQGLQFLFEYFSETQRNKGNFPGRFSGRQFSNSRSEMNVSTLELGDSALYLCASSLTSGRERETQYFGAGTRLSVL.

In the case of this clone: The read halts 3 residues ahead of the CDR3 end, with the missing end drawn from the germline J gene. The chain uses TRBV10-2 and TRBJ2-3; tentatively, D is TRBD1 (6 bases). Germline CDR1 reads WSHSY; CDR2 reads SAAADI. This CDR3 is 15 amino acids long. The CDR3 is CASSEDRHEGETQYF. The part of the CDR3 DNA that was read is TGCGCCAGCAGTGAGGACAGGCATGAGGGAGAGACG.